The 2 T cell receptor beta chains reported below all come from one sample, sequenced in a study of cytomegalovirus exposure and HLA in healthy donors. The PCR was carried out with 60 Vbeta primers and 13 Jbeta primers. Profiled with immunoSEQ multiplex PCR; TCRdb holds only in-frame clones, not every one. The sample holds roughly 120,000 clones. The specimen was PBMCs. The receptors were gathered from a young man in good health and CMV-seronegative.

Here the CDR3 DNA reads TGTGCCAGCTCACAGGGGCTGAGTAATGAAAAACTGTTTTTT. Residues: CASSQGLSNEKLFF. V usage is TRBV18 and J usage is TRBJ1-4; tentatively, D is TRBD1 (5 bases). The CDR3 is made up of 14 amino acids. The germline CDR1 and CDR2 sequences are KGHSH and LQKENI. Deletions cut 4 bases from V and 4 bases from J, with 10 bases between.

The chain joins TRBV5-8 to TRBJ1-3; TRBD1 matches at 7 bases. The germline gives CDR1 SGHTS, CDR2 YDEGEE. The CDR3 contains 18 residues. V dropped 0 bases and J dropped 2; count of bases not matched to a gene: 11. CDR3 sequence (DNA): TGTGCCAGCAGCTTGGCGACAGGGAGTGGTGGCACTGGAAACACCATATATTTT. This gives the protein CASSLATGSGGTGNTIYF.